The 14 T cell receptor beta chains given below trace back to one sample, sequenced in a study of Tregs in tolerant kidney transplant recipients. Sequencing was performed with immunoSEQ multiplex PCR; in TCRdb, only in-frame clones are kept and a portion is missing. The data hold roughly 20,000 clones, with 65% observed a single time. Their antigens remain unidentified. Input material: Tregs from blood cultured with allogeneic cells. The origin of the receptors is a human donor in good health.

The chain is built from TRBV5-4 and TRBJ2-1; D unresolved. V lost 0 bases and J lost 8, with 12 bases in between. Germline CDR1 is SGHNT and CDR2 is YYREEE (reference sequence). The CDR3 is 14 residues long. The CDR3 protein is CASSLDLARYEQFF. CDR3 nucleotides: TGTGCCAGCAGCTTGGACTTGGCACGGTATGAGCAGTTCTTC.

The chain joins TRBV21-1 to TRBJ2-5; the table assigns TRBD2, which was not confirmed against the DNA. TRBV21-1 counts as a pseudogene. CDR3 length: 17 residues. CDR3 region: CASNPRGIAELQETQYF. The CDR3 coding sequence is TGTGCCAGCAACCCGCGGGGGATAGCGGAGTTGCAAGAGACCCAGTACTTC.

This chain connects TRBV7-6 to TRBJ2-3; the D is unclear. Germline loops: CDR1 SGHVS, CDR2 FNYEAQ. The CDR3 extends over 14 amino acids. V was pared by 1 base and J by 1 base, with 6 bases between. Here the CDR3 DNA reads TGTGCCAGCAGCTTAGGTTGGGGCACAGATACGCAGTATTTT. Protein sequence: CASSLGWGTDTQYF.

The chain couples TRBV25-1 to TRBJ2-7; the D call may be TRBD1 or TRBD2 (5 bases each). Per the germline V gene, CDR1 is MGHDK and CDR2 is SYGVNS. This CDR3 comprises 14 residues. The ends were cut back, 6 bases at V and 2 bases at J, with 14 bases in the middle. The CDR3 bases are TGTGCCAGCAGAAGGGACGGAATAACCTACGAGCAGTACTTC. Its protein product is CASRRDGITYEQYF.

This clone has only one observation. The rearrangement uses TRBV21-1 and TRBJ2-5; the listed D gene, TRBD2, was not tested against the DNA. TRBV21-1 is a known pseudogene. This CDR3 contains 15 residues. CDR3: CASSKLSGGQETQYF. The CDR3 DNA follows: TGTGCCAGCAGCAAATTGAGCGGGGGCCAAGAGACCCAGTACTTC.

The V and J genes are TRBV9 and TRBJ2-3; D is possibly TRBD1 or TRBD2 (6 bases each). The CDR3 length is 14 residues. V gave up 3 bases and J gave up 4 bases, with 12 bases separating them. Looked up from germline, CDR1 is SGDLS and CDR2 is YYNGEE. CDR3 in amino acids: CASSGPGASDTQYF. The CDR3 nucleotides read TGTGCCAGCAGCGGTCCGGGGGCCTCAGATACGCAGTATTTT.

The sample holds a few counts of this clone. V usage is TRBV9 and J usage is TRBJ1-5; D is possibly TRBD1 (5 bases). The V and J ends lost 4 bases and 4 bases respectively, with 9 bases between them. CDR3 size: 13 residues. Germline assignment: CDR1 SGDLS and CDR2 YYNGEE. As DNA, the CDR3 is TGTGCCAGCAGCCTCGACAGAAATCAGCCCCAGCATTTT. Translated, it gives CASSLDRNQPQHF.

V usage is TRBV11-2 and J usage is TRBJ1-1, with TRBD1 identical over 7 bases. Germline V gene data show CDR1 as SGHAT and CDR2 as FQNNGV. CDR3 length equals 15 residues. After removal of 4 bases from V and 1 base from J, the junction contained 6 bases not matched to a gene. The CDR3: CASSSGQRSNTEAFF. As DNA, the CDR3 is TGTGCCAGCAGCTCGGGACAGCGCTCGAACACTGAAGCTTTCTTT. Complete variable domain (other parts from reference TRBV11-2 and TRBJ1-1): EAGVAQSPRYKIIEKRQSVAFWCNPISGHATLYWYQQILGQGPKLLIQFQNNGVVDDSQLPKDRFSAERLKGVDSTLKIQPAKLEDSAVYLCASSSGQRSNTEAFFGQGTRLTVV.

This chain links TRBV15 with TRBJ2-1; TRBD2 might be the D (6 bases). CDR1 is LNHNV and CDR2 is YYDKDF in the germline V gene (reference sequence). This CDR3 has 14 amino acids. V was cut by 3 bases and J by 8 bases, with 14 bases left in between. The CDR3 protein is CATSSGGPFHEQFF. The DNA for the CDR3 is TGTGCCACCAGCAGCGGGGGACCATTCCATGAGCAGTTCTTC.

The CDR3 reads CASSVGGTNTGELFF. DNA for the CDR3: TGTGCCTCGTCTGTCGGCGGCACGAACACCGGGGAGCTGTTTTTT. This sequence joins TRBV11-3 and TRBJ2-2; D not certain. The CDR3 runs 15 residues. Germline loops: CDR1 SGHNT, CDR2 YENEEA. The V end was cut by 11 bases, the J end by 0 bases, with 16 bases between. The variable domain in full, completed from reference TRBV11-3 and TRBJ2-2, reads EAGVVQSPRYKIIEKKQPVAFWCNPISGHNTLYWYLQNLGQGPELLIRYENEEAVDDSQLPKDRFSAERLKGVDSTLKIQPAELGDSAVYLCASSVGGTNTGELFFGEGSRLTVL.

The CDR3 nucleotides read TGTGCCAGTAGTACGTTAGCGGGGGCCCTTTCCTACGAGCAGTACTTC. Translation gives CASSTLAGALSYEQYF. The V gene is TRBV19, the J gene TRBJ2-7; 9 bases are shared with TRBD2. The trim removed 4 bases at V and 1 base at J, leaving 8 bases unmatched. From germline, CDR1 is LNHDA and CDR2 SQIVND (reference sequence). This CDR3 has 16 amino acids.

This clone turned up a few times. V usage is TRBV5-1 and J usage is TRBJ1-2; tentative D call: TRBD1 (6 bases). Germline V CDR1 and CDR2: SGHRS, YFSETQ. This CDR3 is 14 amino acids long. The V and J ends lost 0 bases and 4 bases respectively, with 10 bases between them. The CDR3 spells CASSLGTEGYGYTF. In DNA, the CDR3 is TGCGCCAGCAGCTTGGGGACAGAAGGCTATGGCTACACCTTC.

This clone came up a few times. This chain uses TRBV5-8 with TRBJ2-7, with D hard to call. Germline V gene sequence: CDR1 SGHTS, CDR2 YDEGEE. V lost 6 bases and J 0 bases, leaving 13 bases between the germline ends. This CDR3 comprises 14 residues. CDR3 loop: CASTPRRSSYEQYF. The CDR3 nucleotides read TGTGCCAGCACCCCCCGCAGGAGCTCCTACGAGCAGTACTTC. Supplemented by reference TRBV5-8 and TRBJ2-7, the full variable domain reads EAGVTQSPTHLIKTRGQQATLRCSPISGHTSVYWYQQALGLGLQFLLWYDEGEERNRGNFPPRFSGRQFPNYSSELNVNALELEDSALYLCASTPRRSSYEQYFGPGTRLTVT.

CDR3 coding DNA: TGTGCCTGGAGTGTCGTAGAGGATGGCTACACCTTC. As protein: CAWSVVEDGYTF. The rearrangement links TRBV30 to TRBJ1-2; D gene ambiguous. There are 12 residues in the CDR3. The germline V gene encodes CDR1 GTSNPN and CDR2 SVGIG (reference sequence). Trimming removed 0 bases from V and 6 bases from J, with 8 bases in between.